This is a list of T cell receptor beta chains from one sample in a study of cytomegalovirus exposure and HLA in healthy donors. Assay used: immunoSEQ multiplex PCR; TCRdb lists only in-frame clones, some missing. The repertoire holds around 110,000 clones, around a tenth seen once, with about 3% in the top ten. The sequenced sample was PBMCs. The receptors shown here come from a young man in good health and CMV-seronegative. The CDR3 runs from the conserved cysteine through the conserved F or W. The D gene is left open where the match is weak. Size is stated for part of the rows, as once, few or many counts, or as a class when the clone is expanded.

>TRBV19|TRBD1|TRBJ1-5|few
TGTGCCAGTAGCCGACAGGGGGCTGGTCAGCCCCAGCATTTT
CASSRQGAGQPQHF
>TRBV9|TRBD2|TRBJ2-7|few
TGTGCCAGCAGCCCGCGGGGGAGCTCCTACGAGCAGTACTTC
CASSPRGSSYEQYF
>TRBV6-6|TRBD1|TRBJ1-5|.
TGTGCCAGCACCTCTTATAGCAGGGGGCGGGATCAGCCCCAGCATTTT
CASTSYSRGRDQPQHF
>TRBV25-1|.|TRBJ2-1|.
TGTGCCAGCAGTGCACCAGGACTGTCCTACAATGAGCAGTTCTTC
CASSAPGLSYNEQFF
>TRBV5-1|.|TRBJ1-2|.
TGCGCCAGCAGCTTGGGAGGGAACGGCTACACCTTC
CASSLGGNGYTF
>TRBV21-1|.|TRBJ1-1|few
TGTGCCAGCAGCAAATGTGTCGCTGAAGCTTTCTTT
CASSKCVAEAFF
>TRBV14|TRBD2|TRBJ2-1|few
TGTGCCAGCAGCCAAGATACCGGCGGGAGGCTCTACAATGAGCAGTTCTTC
CASSQDTGGRLYNEQFF
>TRBV28|TRBD1|TRBJ2-1|.
TGTGCCAGCAGTAACCGAGGACAGGGGGCGGATGAGCAGTTCTTC
CASSNRGQGADEQFF
>TRBV7-6|TRBD1|TRBJ2-1|few
TGTGCCAGCAGCCCGAGTAGTCGGGACAGGGGTTTCGATGAGCAGTTCTTC
CASSPSSRDRGFDEQFF
>TRBV5-1|TRBD2|TRBJ2-3|few
TGCGCCAGCAGCTTTGAGCGGGGGAGAGGAGATACGCAGTATTTT
CASSFERGRGDTQYF
>TRBV6-5|.|TRBJ1-6|.
TGTGCCAGCAGTTATTCCGGGGGGCGGGATAATTCACCCCTCCACTTT
CASSYSGGRDNSPLHF
>TRBV2|TRBD1|TRBJ1-4|few
TGTGCCAGCAGTGAACAAGGACAGGGTGAATCAACTAATGAAAAACTGTTTTTT
CASSEQGQGESTNEKLFF
>TRBV7-9|.|TRBJ1-1|.
TGTGCCAGCAGCTTAAACCAGGGGACATACCCTGGGGCTTTCTTT
CASSLNQGTYPGAFF
>TRBV9|.|TRBJ1-6|.
TGTGCCAGCAGCGCAACCAGGCTTGATAATTCACCCCTCCACTTT
CASSATRLDNSPLHF
>TRBV30|TRBD1|TRBJ1-2|.
TGTGCCTGGCGGGACAGTGGTAACTATGGCTACACCTTC
CAWRDSGNYGYTF
>TRBV7-2|TRBD2|TRBJ2-1|.
TGTGCCAGCAGCTTACAACAACTAGCGGGAGTCAATGAGCAGTTCTTC
CASSLQQLAGVNEQFF
>TRBV5-8|.|TRBJ2-5|few
TGTGCCAGCAGCCTGCGGAGGAAAGAGACCCAGTACTTC
CASSLRRKETQYF
>TRBV11-2|TRBD2|TRBJ2-5|.
TGTGCCAGCAGCCCCCTCCCGCAGGCGGGGGGGCAAGAGACCCAGTACTTC
CASSPLPQAGGQETQYF
>TRBV19|.|TRBJ1-5|.
TGTGCCAGTAGTACCAATTATCAGCCCCAGCATTTT
CASSTNYQPQHF
>TRBV5-1|.|TRBJ2-1|few
TGCGCCAGCAGAGAGAGTCATGAGCAGTTCTTC
CASRESHEQFF
>TRBV28|TRBD1|TRBJ1-4|few
TGTGCCAGCAAGGGGGCAGTAGGGAATGAAAAACTGTTTTTT
CASKGAVGNEKLFF
>TRBV6-6|.|TRBJ2-7|.
TGTGCCAGCTCCTTAGCGGAAGCCTACGAGCAGTACTTC
CASSLAEAYEQYF
>TRBV19|TRBD1|TRBJ1-3|.
TGTGCCACTTCGACAGGGGCCGGAAACACCATATATTTT
CATSTGAGNTIYF
>TRBV5-1|.|TRBJ1-2|few
TGCGCCAGCAGCTGGGAACTACAGGGTGGCGGCTACACCTTC
CASSWELQGGGYTF
>TRBV9|TRBD2|TRBJ2-2|few
TGTGCCAGCAGCCCTAGACTAGCGCCCAGGGAGCTGTTTTTT
CASSPRLAPRELFF
>TRBV27|.|TRBJ2-7|few
TGTGCCAGCACCATATCAAGGGGCCCCTACGAGCAGTACTTC
CASTISRGPYEQYF
>TRBV27|TRBD1|TRBJ1-5|few
TGTGCCAGCAGTCAAGCTGGACAGGCCGCACCCCAGCATTTT
CASSQAGQAAPQHF
>TRBV19|TRBD1|TRBJ1-5|.
TGTGCCACGCGTGAGACAGGGGGCGATCAGCCCCAGCATTTT
CATRETGGDQPQHF
>TRBV7-9|TRBD1|TRBJ1-2|.
TGTGCCAGCAGCTCAGGAGACAGGGAGTCCGATGGCTACACCTTC
CASSSGDRESDGYTF
>TRBV4-3|.|TRBJ2-1|.
TGCGCCAGCAGCCAAGAGTTCCGGGGTCCGGGCAATGAGCAGTTCTTC
CASSQEFRGPGNEQFF
>TRBV5-1|TRBD1|TRBJ2-7|.
TGCGCCAGCAGCTTGCTTTCGTCTTCGGGACAGGGGTCCTACGAGCAGTACTTC
CASSLLSSSGQGSYEQYF
>TRBV7-8|.|TRBJ1-3|.
TGTGCCAGCAGCATAGGGGGAGGCCGCTCTGGAAACACCATATATTTT
CASSIGGGRSGNTIYF
>TRBV7-3|TRBD2|TRBJ2-3|few
TGTGCCAGCAGCCCCGGGACTAGCGGGAACACAGATACGCAGTATTTT
CASSPGTSGNTDTQYF
>TRBV5-1|TRBD1|TRBJ1-4|.
TGCGCCAGCAGCCCTGGGACAGTTGGAACTAATGAAAAACTGTTTTTT
CASSPGTVGTNEKLFF
>TRBV7-3|.|TRBJ1-3|few
TGTGCCAGCAGCCCACAGGGATACGGAAACACCATATATTTT
CASSPQGYGNTIYF
>TRBV6-5|.|TRBJ1-1|few
TGTGCCAGCAGTTATAGGGGCGCGGGAACTGAAGCTTTCTTT
CASSYRGAGTEAFF
>TRBV19|.|TRBJ1-1|.
TGTGCCAGTAGTCCCGATGGGGGGTTGAACACTGAAGCTTTCTTT
CASSPDGGLNTEAFF
>TRBV18|TRBD1|TRBJ1-5|.
TGTGCCAGCTCACTCCCAGGGGGGACAGGTAGCAATCAGCCCCAGCATTTT
CASSLPGGTGSNQPQHF
>TRBV7-6|.|TRBJ2-1|once
TGTGCCAGCAGCACCACAACCAATGAGCAGTTCTTC
CASSTTTNEQFF
>TRBV19|.|TRBJ2-7|few
TGTGCCAGTAGTCCGGGACTCTCCTACGAGCAGTACTTC
CASSPGLSYEQYF
>TRBV28|.|TRBJ1-2|few
TGTGCCAGCAGTTTAGGGGCAGTCTATGGCTACACCTTC
CASSLGAVYGYTF
>TRBV28|.|TRBJ1-1|.
TGTGCCAGCAGTTATTCCGGACTGGGTGGCACTGAAGCTTTCTTT
CASSYSGLGGTEAFF
>TRBV6-1|TRBD1|TRBJ2-6|.
TGTGCCAGCAGTGAAGGGGACAGGGTATCCGGGGCCAACGTCCTGACTTTC
CASSEGDRVSGANVLTF
>TRBV6-1|TRBD2|TRBJ2-3|few
TGTGCCAGCAGTGGGGGGACTAGCGGGAGAAGCACAGATACGCAGTATTTT
CASSGGTSGRSTDTQYF
>TRBV28|.|TRBJ2-7|.
TGTGCCAGCAGTCCCCCCCACGGGACCTACGAGCAGTACTTC
CASSPPHGTYEQYF
>TRBV18|TRBD2|TRBJ2-7|few
TGTGCCAGCTCACCATTAATCGGGACTATTGACGAGCAGTACTTC
CASSPLIGTIDEQYF
>TRBV4-3|.|TRBJ2-5|few
TGCGCCAGCAGCCAAGTGCGATCGATGCGAGAGACCCAGTACTTC
CASSQVRSMRETQYF
>TRBV5-1|TRBD1|TRBJ2-7|few
TGCGCCAGCAGCCAAAGACAGGGTTCCTACGAGCAGTACTTC
CASSQRQGSYEQYF